The TCR beta chain under discussion was sequenced for a study of T cells in Graves' hyperthyroidism and ophthalmopathy. Study-wide findings and caveats: In the blood, most expanded thyroid clonotypes above 0.001 appeared as well.

Of note for this clonotype: The antigen is undetermined.

Clinical symptoms, serum thyroxine, TRAb, thyroid ultrasound and orbital computed tomography informed diagnoses. Fresh peripheral blood, 8 to 10 ml of it, supplied the PBMCs. Trimming shortened V by 5 bases and J by 5 bases, and 7 bases separated the two germline ends. Germline V lookup: CDR1 PRHDT, CDR2 FYEKMQ (reference sequence). This CDR3 has 13 amino acids. Amplification of TCR beta CDR3 regions was performed using RNA transcripts as template. Initially, a first-round RT-PCR of the TCR CDR3 employed the HTBI primer set. TCRdb redid the calling of the multiplex PCR reads with MiXCR, one entry per CDR3 protein. This sample has about 350,000 distinct CDR3 sequences, with around 18% found just once.

Source material: blood. The clonotype comes from a middle-aged woman with Graves' ophthalmopathy. The V and J genes are TRBV13 and TRBJ1-6, with D unresolved. The CDR3 DNA reads TGTGCCAGCAGCGTATTTAATAATTCACCCCTCCACTTT. This translates into CASSVFNNSPLHF.